The 9 T cell receptor beta chains in this list originate from one sample, sequenced in a study of cytomegalovirus exposure and HLA in healthy donors. The study ran its PCR with 60 Vbeta and 13 Jbeta primers. Only in-frame clones appear in the TCRdb table, and some are missing; sequencing was by immunoSEQ multiplex PCR. This sample has roughly 120,000 clones, with 15% to 19% found just once. Specimen: PBMCs. Every receptor here comes from a young woman in good health and CMV-seronegative.

This clone appeared a few times. The J gene is TRBJ2-3, the V gene TRBV7-2; tentatively, D is TRBD2 (6 bases). V was clipped by 4 bases and J by 2 bases, with 10 bases between them. This CDR3 contains 14 residues. In germline, CDR1 is SGHTA, CDR2 FQGNSA. The CDR3 sequence is CASSWAGLTDTQYF. In DNA form, the CDR3 reads TGTGCCAGCAGCTGGGCGGGACTCACAGATACGCAGTATTTT.

This chain connects TRBV10-1 to TRBJ1-5, with 7 bases identical to TRBD1. The length of the CDR3 is 16 residues. Trimming cost V 6 bases and J 6 bases; bases outside gene matches: 14. Per germline, CDR1 WNHNN and CDR2 SYGVQD (reference sequence). CDR3 loop: CASRARQGKNGQPQHF. CDR3 nucleotide sequence: TGCGCCAGCAGAGCCCGACAGGGTAAAAATGGTCAGCCCCAGCATTTT.

The rearrangement uses TRBV4-2 and TRBJ1-4; a weak D match, TRBD1 (6 bases). Trimming removed 5 bases at V and 5 bases at J, with 12 bases between. Germline V gives CDR1 LGHNA, CDR2 YNFKEQ. There are 14 residues in the CDR3. In nucleotides, the CDR3 is TGTGCCAGCAGCTCAGAGGGGGTAAATGAAAAACTGTTTTTT. Its protein is CASSSEGVNEKLFF.

This clone has a handful of counts. The CDR3 DNA sequence: TGTGCCAGCTCAACTCGCACAGATACGCAGTATTTT. It yields the protein CASSTRTDTQYF. The chain joins TRBV18 to TRBJ2-3; D uncertain. V shed 5 bases and J shed 1 base, with 4 bases lying between them. Per the germline V gene, CDR1 is KGHSH and CDR2 is LQKENI. This CDR3 is 12 amino acids long.

The J gene is TRBJ1-2, the V gene TRBV2; 10 bases match TRBD1. CDR1 and CDR2 (germline): SNHLY, FYNNEI. The CDR3 contains 14 residues. With 6 bases clipped from V and 6 bases from J, the junction kept 7 bases outside the gene matches. CDR3 amino acids: CASRETGGRNGYTF. The CDR3 coding sequence is TGTGCCAGCAGGGAGACAGGGGGCAGGAATGGCTACACCTTC. Together with reference TRBV2 and TRBJ1-2, the CDR3 gives the full variable domain: EPEVTQTPSHQVTQMGQEVILRCVPISNHLYFYWYRQILGQKVEFLVSFYNNEISEKSEIFDDQFSVERPDGSNFTLKIRSTKLEDSAMYFCASRETGGRNGYTFGSGTRLTVV.

The rearrangement joins TRBV29-1 to TRBJ2-2, with D uncertain. This CDR3 comprises 10 residues. Looked up from germline, CDR1 is SQVTM and CDR2 is ANQGSEA. With 6 bases removed from V and 4 bases from J, the gap between germline ends came to 3 bases. CDR3 protein: CSVSTGELFF. In DNA, the CDR3 is TGCAGCGTCTCCACCGGGGAGCTGTTTTTT.

This clone was found a few times. V gene TRBV5-4 combines with J gene TRBJ2-5; TRBD1 aligns across 11 bases. The J segment lost 0 bases and the V segment lost 4 bases, leaving 8 bases of the junction unmatched. The CDR3 consists of 17 residues. CDR1 SGHNT and CDR2 YYREEE come from the germline V gene (reference sequence). CDR3 bases: TGTGCCAGCAGCCGGGACAGGGGGAGGTCTTACCAAGAGACCCAGTACTTC. Translating gives CASSRDRGRSYQETQYF. Full variable domain (missing parts from reference TRBV5-4 and TRBJ2-5): ETGVTQSPTHLIKTRGQQVTLRCSSQSGHNTVSWYQQALGQGPQFIFQYYREEENGRGNFPPRFSGLQFPNYSSELNVNALELDDSALYLCASSRDRGRSYQETQYFGPGTRLLVL.

V is TRBV1 and J is TRBJ2-3; the table assigns TRBD2, which was not confirmed against the DNA. TRBV1 is classified as a pseudogene. The length of the CDR3 is 13 residues. CDR3 coding DNA: TGCACCAGTCGACTAGCAGACACAGATACGCAGTATTTT. It specifies CTSRLADTDTQYF.

The rearrangement joins TRBV9 to TRBJ2-7, with a tentative D call TRBD1 (5 bases). Trimming took 3 bases from V and 0 from J, leaving 16 bases between them. The CDR3 loop spans 16 amino acids. The germline V gene has CDR1 SGDLS and CDR2 YYNGEE. The CDR3 loop reads CASSAEGVTNSYEQYF. The DNA of the CDR3 is TGTGCCAGCAGCGCCGAAGGGGTGACAAACTCCTACGAGCAGTACTTC. Filled out from reference TRBV9 and TRBJ2-7, the complete variable domain reads DSGVTQTPKHLITATGQRVTLRCSPRSGDLSVYWYQQSLDQGLQFLIQYYNGEERAKGNILERFSAQQFPDLHSELNLSSLELGDSALYFCASSAEGVTNSYEQYFGPGTRLTVT.